The 14 T cell receptor beta chains in this list originate from one sample, sequenced in a study of T-cell reconstitution after alpha-beta-depleted transplantation in children. Researchers prepared the TCRbeta library using unique molecular identifiers, the study reports. TCRdb re-derived calls from the PCR reads in MiXCR, one entry per CDR3 protein. The sample holds 65,000 to 85,000 distinct CDR3 sequences, about 11% seen once. Sequences were derived from PBMCs, sampled before TCRalphabeta/CD19-depleted stem cell transplant. The receptor set was obtained from a boy between 5 and 17 years old with acute myeloid leukemia, due to receive a stem cell transplant.

At least ten counts were recorded for this clonotype. This chain uses TRBV6-2 or TRBV6-3 with TRBJ2-3; D gene unclear. Between the trimmed V and J ends, which lost 5 bases and 6 bases, there was a span of 6 bases. Germline V gene sequence: CDR1 MNHEY, CDR2 SVGEGT. The CDR3 runs 11 residues. DNA of the CDR3: TGTGCCAGCAGTCCATGGGATACGCAGTATTTT. It codes for CASSPWDTQYF.

The CDR3 DNA reads TGTGCCAGCAGCAAGAACAGGGTGGTTTACGGAAACACCATATATTTT. Amino acids: CASSKNRVVYGNTIYF. The chain couples TRBV7-8 to TRBJ1-3; tentatively, D is TRBD1 (6 bases). Per the germline V gene, CDR1 is SGHVS and CDR2 is FQNEAQ. The CDR3 loop spans 16 amino acids. Trimming took off 5 bases at V and 4 bases at J, with 18 bases between the two ends.

This clonotype was observed once. A much larger clone sits a single nucleotide away, making a read error possible. This chain uses TRBV20-1 with TRBJ2-5; D might be TRBD2 (5 bases). V was pared by 7 bases and J by 5 bases, with 11 bases between. CDR1 and CDR2 (germline): DFQATT, SNEGSKA (reference sequence). The CDR3 spans 11 residues. The CDR3 bases are TGCAGTGGTACCCCGGGGGAGACCCAGTACTTC. Protein product: CSGTPGETQYF.

A few counts support this clonotype. V usage is TRBV5-6 and J usage is TRBJ2-7; D gene unclear. The germline gives CDR1 SGHDT, CDR2 YYEEEE. The CDR3 is made up of 13 amino acids. V was pared by 1 base and J by 4 bases, with 9 bases between. Written as DNA, the CDR3 is TGTGCCAGCAGCTTGTTTGCAGGTTACGAGCAGTACTTC. Translating gives CASSLFAGYEQYF.

This clonotype showed up many times. The chain carries TRBV6-5 and TRBJ2-1; possible D gene TRBD1, 6 bases. Per the germline V gene, CDR1 is MNHEY and CDR2 is SVGAGI. The CDR3 spans 15 residues. V was clipped by 2 bases and J by 3 bases, with 11 bases between them. The CDR3 protein is CASSYKQGVYNEQFF. The CDR3 DNA follows: TGTGCCAGCAGTTACAAACAGGGTGTCTACAATGAGCAGTTCTTC.

This clonotype was observed at least ten times. The CDR3 DNA follows: TGTGCCAGCACCCATGGTGGTCCGGGGAATGAGCAGTTCTTC. It specifies CASTHGGPGNEQFF. The chain has TRBV11-2 and TRBJ2-1; D may be TRBD2 (5 bases). CDR3 length: 14 amino acids. Germline V CDR1 and CDR2: SGHAT, FQNNGV. With 7 bases removed from V and 7 bases from J, the gap between germline ends came to 17 bases.

This clonotype occurred many times. The CDR3 here is CASSLITNTGELFF. The CDR3 DNA reads TGTGCCAGCAGTCTTATAACGAACACCGGGGAGCTGTTTTTT. J is TRBJ2-2 and V is TRBV12-3 or TRBV12-4, with D unclear. The CDR3 sequence is 14 residues long. The V end lost 5 bases, the J end lost 0 bases, and 7 bases lay between the germline ends.

This clonotype was seen a handful of times. A much larger clonotype is one base distant, so this may be a read error. This rearrangement joins TRBV29-1 to TRBJ1-2, with TRBD1 matching 7 bases. The CDR3 is 13 residues long. With 6 bases clipped from V and 6 bases from J, the junction kept 10 bases outside the gene matches. In germline, CDR1 is SQVTM, CDR2 ANQGSEA. This chain's CDR3 is CSVWTGIKDGYTF. In nucleotides, the CDR3 is TGCAGCGTGTGGACAGGAATAAAGGATGGCTACACCTTC.

This clonotype was found many times. The gene calls are TRBV27 and TRBJ2-1; D gene ambiguous. The CDR3 totals 16 residues. V gave up 0 bases and J gave up 0 bases, with 9 bases separating them. The germline V gene has CDR1 MNHEY and CDR2 SMNVEV (reference sequence). The CDR3 DNA sequence: TGTGCCAGCAGTTTATCGGGAAGGACCTCCTACAATGAGCAGTTCTTC. Protein sequence: CASSLSGRTSYNEQFF.

Ten or more counts support this clonotype. The chain couples TRBV10-1 to TRBJ1-6; tentatively, D is TRBD1 (5 bases). V was shortened by 3 bases and J by 5 bases, with 11 bases between the two germline ends. CDR3 size: 15 residues. Per the germline V gene, CDR1 is WNHNN and CDR2 is SYGVQD (reference sequence). The CDR3 DNA is TGCGCCAGCAGTGAAGACAGCACTAATAATTCACCCCTCCACTTT. It translates to CASSEDSTNNSPLHF.

Many counts were recorded for this clonotype. The V gene is TRBV6-2 or TRBV6-3, the J gene TRBJ1-1; a weak D match, TRBD1 (5 bases). The CDR3 is 15 residues long. Germline CDR1 MNHEY, CDR2 SVGEGT. V lost 0 bases and J 5 bases, leaving 13 bases between the germline ends. CDR3 residues: CASSYSAGLGTEAFF. CDR3 sequence (DNA): TGTGCCAGCAGTTACTCGGCAGGGCTAGGGACTGAAGCTTTCTTT.

This clonotype was found many times. The chain has TRBV7-8 and TRBJ2-2; TRBD2 is a possible D gene (5 bases). The CDR3 totals 14 residues. The V gene lost 3 bases and the J gene lost 2 bases, with 7 bases spanning the gap. Germline V lookup: CDR1 SGHVS, CDR2 FQNEAQ. The CDR3 sequence is CASSFRDNTGELFF. The CDR3 nucleotides read TGTGCCAGCAGCTTTCGGGATAACACCGGGGAGCTGTTTTTT.

This clonotype was detected ten times or more. The rearrangement uses TRBV28 and TRBJ1-5, with D unresolved. This CDR3 comprises 12 residues. Between the trimmed V and J ends, which lost 4 bases and 7 bases, there was a span of 8 bases. Germline CDR1 is MDHEN and CDR2 is SYDVKM. The CDR3 loop is CASSSPKQPQHF. The CDR3 DNA is TGTGCCAGCAGTTCCCCCAAGCAGCCCCAGCATTTT.

Concerning this clonotype itself: A much larger clone lies a single base off, so this may be a read error. The CDR3 sequence: CSAREGLAFLYYNEQFF. For the CDR3, the DNA is TGCAGTGCTAGGGAAGGACTAGCGTTCCTCTACTACAATGAGCAGTTCTTC. This chain joins TRBV20-1 and TRBJ2-1; the match to TRBD2 covers 9 bases. CDR1 and CDR2 from the germline V gene are DFQATT and SNEGSKA (reference sequence). The CDR3 has 17 amino acids. V lost 3 bases, J lost 3 bases, and 12 bases stayed unmatched.